This TCR beta chain comes out of a study of shared clonotypes between healthy human individuals. Whole-study findings and limits: Clonotypes shared by all four sorted-subset donors had higher generation probabilities than non-shared clonotypes. Even with large depth, rarefaction showed that sorted-subset sequencing was incomplete. Clonotype sharing among donors was thought likely to change with sequencing depth.

Profiling relied on immunoSEQ multiplex PCR, and the TCRdb table lists in-frame clones only, not all of them. The data contain 950,000 to 1,100,000 clones, about 75% of them singletons. Notes on this clone: Its antigen is unidentified.

The CDR3 contains 14 residues. Losses at the gene ends were 3 bases for V and 4 bases for J; bases not matched to a gene: 4. From germline, CDR1 is MDHEN and CDR2 SYDVKM. This clonotype was sampled from a man aged 18 to 30 in good health. This chain connects TRBV28 to TRBJ1-2; 8 nucleotides align to TRBD1. The sample was memory CD4+ T cells sorted from blood. The subset was: CD45RA-negative fraction. The CDR3 region is CASSFNDRGYGYTF. The DNA for the CDR3 is TGTGCCAGCAGTTTTAATGACAGGGGCTATGGCTACACCTTC.